Following are 23 T cell receptor beta chains from one sample sequenced in a study of T cells in narcolepsy. The data were produced by immunoSEQ multiplex PCR, yet TCRdb's version contains in-frame clones alone and is incomplete. The sample holds under 35,000 clones, around 87% seen once. Sequencing was carried out using memory (CD45RA-) CD4+ T cells from blood. The source of these receptors is a human donor in good health.

This chain links TRBV7-9 with TRBJ1-3; 7 bases fit TRBD1. The J segment lost 4 bases and the V segment lost 8 bases, leaving 2 bases of the junction unmatched. Germline CDR1 reads SEHNR; CDR2 reads FQNEAQ (reference sequence). The CDR3 runs 12 residues. The DNA of the CDR3 is TGTGCCAGCGAACAGGGGGGAAACACCATATATTTT. Protein: CASEQGGNTIYF.

The V call is TRBV19, the J call TRBJ1-2, with TRBD1 matching 8 bases. Germline V gene sequence: CDR1 LNHDA, CDR2 SQIVND (reference sequence). Trimming cost V 3 bases and J 7 bases; bases outside gene matches: 4. The CDR3 sequence is 13 residues long. The CDR3: CASSMTGALGYTF. Here the CDR3 DNA reads TGTGCCAGTAGTATGACAGGGGCGCTTGGCTACACCTTC.

The CDR3 bases are TGTGCCAGCAGTTTCTTGGATTCACCCCTCCACTTT. As protein: CASSFLDSPLHF. The chain is built from TRBV27 and TRBJ1-6; no clear D. Germline V CDR1 and CDR2: MNHEY, SMNVEV (reference sequence). This CDR3 spans 12 amino acids. Trimming stripped 3 bases from V and 8 bases from J, with 5 bases between.

This chain links TRBV10-3 with TRBJ2-5; D not certain. CDR1 is ENHRY, CDR2 SYGVKD, per germline. Trimming took 2 bases from V and 5 from J, leaving 6 bases between them. CDR3 size: 12 residues. CDR3 in amino acids: CAISEPRETQYF. DNA for the CDR3: TGTGCCATCAGTGAGCCGAGGGAGACCCAGTACTTC.

The chain joins TRBV11-3 to TRBJ2-1; possibly TRBD1 for D (6 bases). The V end was cut by 2 bases, the J end by 2 bases, with 13 bases between. The CDR3 has 16 amino acids. Germline CDR1 is SGHNT and CDR2 is YENEEA. The CDR3 sequence: CASSLTGFFPYNEQFF. CDR3 coding DNA: TGTGCCAGCAGCTTAACAGGGTTTTTTCCCTACAATGAGCAGTTCTTC.

The rearrangement uses TRBV30 and TRBJ1-1; D remains unclear. The CDR3 covers 13 residues. Per the germline V gene, CDR1 is GTSNPN and CDR2 is SVGIG (reference sequence). V lost 2 bases and J lost 0, with 7 bases in between. The CDR3 DNA reads TGTGCCTGGAGTTCACAGATGAACACTGAAGCTTTCTTT. It yields the protein CAWSSQMNTEAFF.

This clone occurred once. The chain uses TRBV27 and TRBJ1-1, with D perhaps matching TRBD1 (5 bases). Looked up from germline, CDR1 is MNHEY and CDR2 is SMNVEV (reference sequence). This CDR3 is 14 amino acids long. V lost 2 bases to trimming and J lost 6 bases, with 13 bases between them. The CDR3 region has the DNA TGTGCCAGCAGTTTACAGTCCAGGGAGGCTGAAGCTTTCTTT. Protein product: CASSLQSREAEAFF.

CDR3 nucleotides: TGTGCCAGCTCACCAGGGCAAGAGACCCAGTACTTC. Its translation is CASSPGQETQYF. The chain recombines TRBV18 with TRBJ2-5, with D uncertain. Looked up from germline, CDR1 is KGHSH and CDR2 is LQKENI. CDR3 length: 12 residues. Trimming took off 2 bases at V and 2 bases at J, with 3 bases between the two ends. Drawing the rest from reference TRBV18 and TRBJ2-5, the complete variable domain is NAGVMQNPRHLVRRRGQEARLRCSPMKGHSHVYWYRQLPEEGLKFMVYLQKENIIDESGMPKERFSAEFPKEGPSILRIQQVVRGDSAAYFCASSPGQETQYFGPGTRLLVL.

CDR3 bases: TGTGCCAGCACCCAAAGTGGGTACTCCGAGCAGTACTTC. Its protein is CASTQSGYSEQYF. The V call is TRBV6-5, the J call TRBJ2-7; D call uncertain. V lost 7 bases and J 6 bases, leaving 16 bases between the germline ends. Looked up from germline, CDR1 is MNHEY and CDR2 is SVGAGI. The CDR3 is 13 amino acids.

The chain recombines TRBV5-4 with TRBJ1-2; 7 bases align to TRBD1. Germline V gene lookup returns CDR1 SGHNT and CDR2 YYREEE (reference sequence). CDR3 length equals 13 residues. The ends lost 4 bases at V and 4 bases at J; junction bases unmatched: 4. The CDR3 loop reads CASSLQGRYGYTF. DNA of the CDR3: TGTGCCAGCAGCCTACAGGGGCGCTATGGCTACACCTTC.

The chain combines TRBV10-3 with TRBJ1-5, with no clear D. CDR1 and CDR2 (germline): ENHRY, SYGVKD. V lost 4 bases to trimming and J lost 4 bases, with 8 bases between them. CDR3 length: 13 amino acids. The CDR3 region is CAISGEMNQPQHF. DNA of the CDR3: TGTGCCATCAGTGGCGAAATGAATCAGCCCCAGCATTTT.

This rearrangement joins TRBV5-1 to TRBJ2-1; D might be TRBD1 or TRBD2, each matching 5 bases. V lost 0 bases to trimming and J lost 7 bases, with 8 bases between them. The CDR3 runs to 13 residues. The germline gives CDR1 SGHRS, CDR2 YFSETQ. CDR3 region: CASSLGWGNEQFF. CDR3 nucleotides: TGCGCCAGCAGCTTGGGGTGGGGGAATGAGCAGTTCTTC.

The chain employs TRBV7-6 and TRBJ2-3, with D perhaps TRBD1 (5 bases). This CDR3 comprises 15 residues. Between the trimmed V and J ends, which lost 3 bases and 2 bases, there was a span of 12 bases. Germline V gene sequence: CDR1 SGHVS, CDR2 FNYEAQ. CDR3 nucleotide sequence: TGTGCCAGCAGCTTGACAGAAAGTCCCACAGATACGCAGTATTTT. Translated: CASSLTESPTDTQYF.

This clone was found a few times. This sequence joins TRBV2 and TRBJ2-5, with 7 bases that match TRBD1. Germline values: CDR1 SNHLY, CDR2 FYNNEI. The length of the CDR3 is 13 residues. Trimming took 5 bases from V and 4 from J; bases not matched to a gene: 4. As DNA, the CDR3 is TGTGCCAGCAGTATTAACAGGGGAGAGACCCAGTACTTC. It translates to CASSINRGETQYF.

This clone was seen a few times. The CDR3 spells CASSPGRTGGNIQYF. CDR3 bases: TGTGCCAGTAGCCCAGGACGGACAGGGGGAAACATTCAGTACTTC. The chain couples TRBV19 to TRBJ2-4; 10 bases are a match to TRBD1. The CDR3 runs 15 residues. Germline CDR1 is LNHDA and CDR2 is SQIVND (reference sequence). J was trimmed by 6 bases and V by 6 bases; bases with no gene match: 8.

The rearrangement uses TRBV7-3 and TRBJ2-6; no definite D call. Germline V gives CDR1 SGHTA, CDR2 FQGTGA. The CDR3 totals 19 residues. The ends were cut back, 5 bases at V and 5 bases at J, with 25 bases in the middle. CDR3 loop: CASSPQEDAYKGRANVLTF. The CDR3 bases are TGTGCCAGCAGCCCCCAGGAAGACGCTTACAAAGGTCGGGCCAACGTCCTGACTTTC. The full variable domain, with the rest looked up from reference TRBV7-3 and TRBJ2-6, is GAGVSQTPSNKVTEKGKYVELRCDPISGHTALYWYRQSLGQGPEFLIYFQGTGAADDSGLPNDRFFAVRPEGSVSTLKIQRTERGDSAVYLCASSPQEDAYKGRANVLTFGAGSRLTVL.

The J gene is TRBJ1-1, the V gene TRBV11-2; perhaps TRBD1 as D (6 bases). V lost 1 base and J lost 6, with 9 bases in between. CDR1 is SGHAT, CDR2 FQNNGV, per germline. The CDR3 consists of 13 residues. The CDR3 is CASSLGGGPEAFF. The CDR3 nucleotides read TGTGCCAGCAGCTTAGGGGGGGGCCCTGAAGCTTTCTTT.

The chain uses TRBV5-1 and TRBJ2-5, with 8 bases aligning to TRBD2. With V trimmed by 0 bases and J by 1 base, 5 bases remained unmatched. The CDR3 sequence is 16 residues long. Looked up from germline, CDR1 is SGHRS and CDR2 is YFSETQ. The CDR3 loop is CASSLGGGRIQETQYF. CDR3 DNA sequence: TGCGCCAGCAGCTTGGGCGGGGGGCGCATCCAAGAGACCCAGTACTTC.

The rearrangement joins TRBV9 to TRBJ1-3; D not certain. The CDR3 extends over 16 amino acids. The V gene lost 0 bases and the J gene lost 0 bases, with 10 bases spanning the gap. Germline V gene sequence: CDR1 SGDLS, CDR2 YYNGEE. The CDR3 DNA sequence: TGTGCCAGCAGCGTAGCTAGTATAGGCTCTGGAAACACCATATATTTT. Its translation: CASSVASIGSGNTIYF.

With respect to this clone: The identical CDR3 is also encoded by other nucleotide sequences in the sample. This sequence joins TRBV19 and TRBJ2-1, with D unresolved. Trimming shortened V by 3 bases and J by 0 bases, and 9 bases separated the two germline ends. Looked up from germline, CDR1 is LNHDA and CDR2 is SQIVND (reference sequence). This CDR3 is built from 15 residues. The CDR3 region is CASSIDRSSYNEQFF. The CDR3 DNA sequence: TGTGCCAGTAGTATTGACCGGAGCTCCTACAATGAGCAGTTCTTC.

The chain is built from TRBV19 and TRBJ1-1; D unresolved. CDR1 and CDR2 from the germline V gene are LNHDA and SQIVND (reference sequence). The V end lost 1 base, the J end lost 1 base, and 13 bases lay between the germline ends. This CDR3 spans 16 amino acids. CDR3 region: CASSIGETSGNTEAFF. CDR3 nucleotides: TGTGCCAGTAGTATAGGAGAGACAAGTGGGAACACTGAAGCTTTCTTT.

The chain is built from TRBV19 and TRBJ2-3; 7 bases map to TRBD1. This CDR3 has 15 amino acids. The junction had 13 bases not matched to a gene; V was cut back by 7 bases and J by 6 bases. Germline V lookup: CDR1 LNHDA, CDR2 SQIVND (reference sequence). The CDR3 region is CASISSRQGGDTQYF. The DNA of the CDR3 is TGTGCCAGTATTTCCAGCCGACAGGGCGGTGATACGCAGTATTTT.

This chain's CDR3 is CASSLRGENIQYF. For the CDR3, the DNA is TGCGCCAGCAGCTTGAGAGGGGAAAACATTCAGTACTTC. The V gene is TRBV5-1, the J gene TRBJ2-4, with D possibly called TRBD1 or TRBD2 (5 bases each). The CDR3 length is 13 residues. The germline CDR1 and CDR2 sequences are SGHRS and YFSETQ. V was clipped by 1 base and J by 5 bases, with 7 bases between them.